Listed below are T cell receptor beta chains from one sample, sequenced in a study of T cells in Graves' hyperthyroidism and ophthalmopathy. Via MiXCR, TCRdb re-called the multiplex PCR reads, giving one row per CDR3 protein. The sample has some 600,000 distinct CDR3 sequences; just over 45% are singletons. The sequenced material came from peripheral blood or thyroid tissue (not recorded which). The receptors stem from a woman younger than 30 with Graves' hyperthyroidism. Each CDR3 is given with its conserved first and last residue. A D gene is named only where the DNA matches it firmly. The size field is filled for only some rows; it gives once, few, many or a size class.

TRBJ1-6 | TRBD1 | . | TRBV29-1 | CSVAGQGAPPLHF | TGCAGCGTAGCTGGACAGGGGGCACCACCCCTCCACTTT
TRBJ2-7 | . | . | TRBV7-2 | CASSLVVREYEQYF | TGTGCCAGCAGCTTAGTAGTCAGAGAGTACGAGCAGTACTTC
TRBJ2-5 | . | few | TRBV7-8 | CASSPARLNPQETQYF | TGTGCCAGCAGCCCCGCACGGCTAAACCCCCAAGAGACCCAGTACTTC
TRBJ1-2 | TRBD1 | few | TRBV20-1 | CSAERQGTANYGYTF | TGCAGTGCGGAGAGACAGGGGACGGCTAACTATGGCTACACCTTC
TRBJ1-5 | . | . | TRBV15 | CASSFASHSNQPQHF | TGTGCCAGCAGTTTTGCTAGCCATAGCAATCAGCCCCAGCATTTT
TRBJ1-2 | TRBD1 | . | TRBV20-1 | CSAPRTGGIYGYTF | TGCAGTGCTCCCCGGACAGGAGGGATCTATGGCTACACCTTC
TRBJ1-5 | . | . | TRBV25-1 | CAWSVGQPQHF | TGTGCCTGGAGTGTGGGTCAGCCCCAGCATTTT
TRBJ2-7 | TRBD1 | . | TRBV29-1 | CSGEQGDSYEQYF | TGCAGCGGAGAACAGGGGGACTCCTACGAGCAGTACTTC
TRBJ2-7 | . | many | TRBV7-2 | CASTFLGVASYEQYF | TGTGCCAGCACCTTTCTTGGGGTAGCCAGCTACGAGCAGTACTTC
TRBJ2-5 | . | few | TRBV7-8 | CASSSTWGTETQYF | TGTGCCAGCAGCTCTACGTGGGGTACGGAGACCCAGTACTTC
TRBJ1-6 | . | many | TRBV25-1 | CASSRDTSYSPLHF | TGTGCCAGCAGTCGGGACACAAGTTATTCACCCCTCCACTTT
TRBJ2-5 | TRBD1 | . | TRBV20-1 | CSAEGDRRGQETQYF | TGCAGTGCGGAAGGGGACAGGCGGGGCCAAGAGACCCAGTACTTC
TRBJ1-2 | . | many | TRBV7-9 | CASSFAGDYGYTF | TGTGCCAGCAGCTTTGCTGGGGACTATGGCTACACCTTC
TRBJ1-1 | . | . | TRBV7-3 | CASSQGIRGNTEAFF | TGCGCCAGCAGCCAAGGGATTAGGGGGAACACTGAAGCTTTCTTT
TRBJ1-2 | TRBD1 | many | TRBV24-1 | CATSEKGQGYGYTF | TGTGCCACCAGTGAAAAAGGACAGGGCTACGGCTACACCTTC
TRBJ1-1 | . | . | TRBV25-1 | CASTPWGKDTEAFF | TGTGCCAGTACCCCCTGGGGGAAGGACACTGAAGCTTTCTTT
TRBJ1-2 | . | few | TRBV24-1 | CATSALGANYGYTF | TGTGCCACCAGCGCCCTCGGGGCTAACTATGGCTACACCTTC
TRBJ1-2 | . | once | TRBV2 | CARAWAGDVSTF | TGTGCCCGAGCCTGGGCAGGGGACGTAAGCACCTTC
TRBJ2-7 | TRBD1 | many | TRBV29-1 | CSVGPRDSYEQYF | TGCAGCGTTGGACCCCGGGACAGCTACGAGCAGTACTTC
TRBJ2-7 | . | . | TRBV7-9 | CASSLVVGGANEQYF | TGTGCCAGCAGCTTAGTCGTCGGGGGCGCGAATGAGCAGTACTTC
TRBJ2-7 | . | . | TRBV25-1 | CASSESGISYEQYF | TGTGCCAGCAGTGAATCGGGGATCTCCTACGAGCAGTACTTC
TRBJ1-2 | . | many | TRBV12-3/TRBV12-4 | CASSFGGIGTF | TGTGCCAGCAGTTTCGGGGGGATCGGGACCTTC
TRBJ1-5 | . | few | TRBV24-1 | CATGEGVSQPQHF | TGTGCCACCGGAGAGGGGGTTAGTCAGCCCCAGCATTTT
TRBJ1-6 | . | . | TRBV7-2 | CASSDLGGLAAPLHF | TGTGCCAGCAGCGACCTGGGGGGTCTGGCGGCACCCCTCCACTTT
TRBJ2-7 | . | . | TRBV2 | CASSQGQLVSYEQYF | TGCGCCAGCAGCCAAGGGCAGTTGGTCTCCTACGAGCAGTACTTC
TRBJ1-5 | . | many | TRBV10-2 | CASSQTVNQPQHF | TGCGCCAGCAGTCAGACGGTGAATCAGCCCCAGCATTTT
TRBJ1-1 | . | . | TRBV14 | CASSQDSEEGSEAFF | TGTGCCAGCAGCCAAGATTCGGAGGAAGGTTCTGAAGCTTTCTTT
TRBJ1-5 | . | . | TRBV13 | CARPDAYSNQPQHF | TGTGCCAGACCGGACGCTTATAGCAATCAGCCCCAGCATTTT
TRBJ1-2 | . | many | TRBV7-9 | CASSGKGLGYTF | TGTGCCAGCAGCGGGAAGGGCTTGGGCTACACCTTC
TRBJ1-1 | . | many | TRBV9 | CASSVATANTEAFF | TGTGCCAGCAGCGTAGCAACAGCGAACACTGAAGCTTTCTTT